This entry lists 18 T cell receptor beta chains sequenced from one sample in a study of blood T cell repertoires in COVID-19. Data came from immunoSEQ multiplex PCR; TCRdb stores just in-frame clones and leaves some out. The sample includes about 320,000 clones, approximately 90% of them seen just once. The sequenced sample was PBMCs or T cells enriched from blood (not recorded which). The receptor source for this set is a woman in her thirties who had been exposed to COVID-19.

This rearrangement joins TRBV18 to TRBJ2-1; a possible D gene is TRBD2 (6 bases). This CDR3 contains 12 residues. Between the trimmed V and J ends, which lost 3 bases and 6 bases, there was a span of 6 bases. Germline V gene sequence: CDR1 KGHSH, CDR2 LQKENI. CDR3 loop: CASSPGGNEQFF. CDR3 DNA: TGTGCCAGCTCACCGGGAGGCAATGAGCAGTTCTTC.

J is TRBJ1-4 and V is TRBV6-5; D is ambiguous. V dropped 0 bases and J dropped 6 bases, with 11 bases sitting between them. CDR1 and CDR2 (germline): MNHEY, SVGAGI. This CDR3 comprises 15 residues. The CDR3 nucleotides read TGTGCCAGCAGTTACTCGGCGAGGTCCGATGAAAAACTGTTTTTT. It yields the protein CASSYSARSDEKLFF.

This rearrangement joins TRBV18 to TRBJ1-2, with 8 bases that match TRBD1. This CDR3 has 15 residues. J was trimmed by 6 bases and V by 3 bases; bases with no gene match: 9. From germline, CDR1 is KGHSH and CDR2 LQKENI. This CDR3 is CASSPNSAGGNGYTF. The CDR3 region has the DNA TGTGCCAGCTCACCTAATTCCGCAGGGGGCAATGGCTACACCTTC. The full variable domain, with the rest looked up from reference TRBV18 and TRBJ1-2, is NAGVMQNPRHLVRRRGQEARLRCSPMKGHSHVYWYRQLPEEGLKFMVYLQKENIIDESGMPKERFSAEFPKEGPSILRIQQVVRGDSAAYFCASSPNSAGGNGYTFGSGTRLTVV.

The chain employs TRBV5-1 and TRBJ2-3; the D gene is possibly TRBD2 (5 bases). The CDR3 consists of 14 residues. Germline CDR1 is SGHRS and CDR2 is YFSETQ. V lost 4 bases, J lost 4 bases, and 13 bases lay in between. The CDR3 region has the DNA TGCGCCAGCAGCCCGACTATAATCCCAGATACGCAGTATTTT. Translated: CASSPTIIPDTQYF.

The V gene is TRBV19, the J gene TRBJ2-4; 7 bases align to TRBD2. With 4 bases clipped from V and 0 bases from J, the junction kept 21 bases outside the gene matches. CDR1 and CDR2 (germline): LNHDA, SQIVND (reference sequence). This CDR3 contains 21 residues. The CDR3 protein is CASSTPEPPFGGTLAKNIQYF. The CDR3 bases are TGTGCCAGTAGTACCCCCGAACCCCCATTCGGGGGGACTCTAGCCAAAAACATTCAGTACTTC.

Comment on this clone: The sample has other DNA sequences that encode this CDR3 too. The chain joins TRBV27 to TRBJ1-2; D might be TRBD1 (5 bases). The CDR3 contains 15 residues. V was cut by 5 bases and J by 2 bases, with 15 bases left in between. Germline assignment: CDR1 MNHEY and CDR2 SMNVEV (reference sequence). The CDR3 loop reads CASSLLGQGNYGYTF. CDR3 DNA sequence: TGTGCCAGCAGTCTCCTTGGGCAGGGAAACTATGGCTACACCTTC.

The chain couples TRBV11-2 to TRBJ2-3; D remains unclear. CDR1 is SGHAT and CDR2 is FQNNGV in the germline V gene. Trimming took 3 bases from V and 5 from J, leaving 15 bases between them. The CDR3 has 15 residues. The CDR3 region has the DNA TGTGCCAGCAGCTTGTTTGTCAGGAATCGAGATACGCAGTATTTT. Translated: CASSLFVRNRDTQYF. Full variable domain (missing parts from reference TRBV11-2 and TRBJ2-3): EAGVAQSPRYKIIEKRQSVAFWCNPISGHATLYWYQQILGQGPKLLIQFQNNGVVDDSQLPKDRFSAERLKGVDSTLKIQPAKLEDSAVYLCASSLFVRNRDTQYFGPGTRLTVL.

The gene calls are TRBV7-9 and TRBJ1-2; 9 bases align to TRBD1. The V segment lost 5 bases and the J segment 5 bases; nucleotides outside the gene matches: 9. The CDR3 loop spans 15 amino acids. Germline lookup yields CDR1 SEHNR and CDR2 FQNEAQ (reference sequence). The CDR3 DNA reads as TGTGCCAGCAGCACCACAGGGGGCGGAGGTTATGGCTACACCTTC. Translation: CASSTTGGGGYGYTF.

The gene calls are TRBV18 and TRBJ1-3; 9 bases fit TRBD1. J gave up 1 base and V 1 base, and 2 bases lay outside the gene matches. Germline CDR1 is KGHSH and CDR2 is LQKENI. The CDR3 sequence is 16 residues long. CDR3 sequence: CASSPLQGASGNTIYF. The CDR3 DNA sequence: TGTGCCAGCTCACCACTACAGGGGGCATCTGGAAACACCATATATTTT. Full variable domain (outside the CDR3, taken from reference TRBV18 and TRBJ1-3): NAGVMQNPRHLVRRRGQEARLRCSPMKGHSHVYWYRQLPEEGLKFMVYLQKENIIDESGMPKERFSAEFPKEGPSILRIQQVVRGDSAAYFCASSPLQGASGNTIYFGEGSWLTVV.

In its sample, this clone was seen once. The chain couples TRBV4-1 to TRBJ1-1; TRBD1 matches at 8 bases. Germline V CDR1 and CDR2: MGHRA, YSYEKL. The CDR3 loop spans 15 amino acids. V trimming: 8 bases; J trimming: 4 bases; junction bases outside the gene matches: 12. In DNA form, the CDR3 reads TGCGCCAGCGCTTCGGCAGGGGGCTCAGTCACTGAAGCTTTCTTT. It is translated as CASASAGGSVTEAFF.

This CDR3 is CASSLGIGGSYGYTF. CDR3 sequence (DNA): TGCGCCAGCAGCTTGGGCATAGGGGGCAGCTATGGCTACACCTTC. The chain carries TRBV5-1 and TRBJ1-2; TRBD1 matches at 7 bases. Germline trimming cut 0 bases from V and 4 bases from J; bases unmatched to any gene: 6. The CDR3 contains 15 residues. Per germline, CDR1 SGHRS and CDR2 YFSETQ.

This clone showed up just once. The rearrangement joins TRBV9 to TRBJ2-7; possible D gene TRBD2, 6 bases. CDR3 size: 15 residues. Germline CDR1 reads SGDLS; CDR2 reads YYNGEE. V lost 0 bases and J 3 bases, leaving 13 bases between the germline ends. The CDR3 here is CASSVESSAVYEQYF. CDR3 DNA: TGTGCCAGCAGCGTAGAATCTAGCGCCGTCTACGAGCAGTACTTC.

J is TRBJ1-1 and V is TRBV11-2; possibly TRBD1 for D (6 bases). Germline V gives CDR1 SGHAT, CDR2 FQNNGV. V lost 4 bases and J 1 base, leaving 10 bases between the germline ends. The CDR3 covers 14 residues. The CDR3 DNA reads TGTGCCAGCAGCTCGACGACAGGGAACACTGAAGCTTTCTTT. This codes for CASSSTTGNTEAFF.

V gene TRBV6-2 or TRBV6-3 combines with J gene TRBJ2-7; D is undetermined. The CDR3 is made up of 17 amino acids. Germline V gene sequence: CDR1 MNHEY, CDR2 SVGEGT. Trimming took 2 bases from V and 0 from J, leaving 17 bases between them. This CDR3 is CASSYPIIHTFSYEQYF. CDR3 DNA: TGTGCCAGCAGTTACCCCATCATCCACACCTTCTCCTACGAGCAGTACTTC.

The chain carries TRBV9 and TRBJ2-1, with a tentative D call TRBD2 (7 bases). CDR1 SGDLS and CDR2 YYNGEE come from the germline V gene. The CDR3 is made up of 17 amino acids. V was cut by 0 bases and J by 0 bases, with 13 bases left in between. CDR3 region: CASSVGGGGSSYNEQFF. CDR3 nucleotide sequence: TGTGCCAGCAGCGTAGGGGGAGGGGGAAGCTCCTACAATGAGCAGTTCTTC.

The J gene is TRBJ1-5, the V gene TRBV27; 9 bases agree with TRBD1. Germline V CDR1 and CDR2: MNHEY, SMNVEV (reference sequence). This CDR3 is built from 17 residues. After removal of 3 bases from V and 4 bases from J, the junction contained 10 bases not matched to a gene. DNA for the CDR3: TGTGCCAGCAGTTTGACCATGACAGGGGGTTGGAATCAGCCCCAGCATTTT. The encoded protein is CASSLTMTGGWNQPQHF.

V and J are TRBV28 and TRBJ1-2; 10 bases are a match to TRBD1. There are 14 residues in the CDR3. V lost 4 bases to trimming and J lost 6 bases; unmatched junction nucleotides: 5. The germline gives CDR1 MDHEN, CDR2 SYDVKM. CDR3 protein: CASSSDRGRNGYTF. The CDR3 nucleotides read TGTGCCAGCAGTTCTGACAGGGGGCGAAATGGCTACACCTTC.

The chain uses TRBV7-9 and TRBJ2-2; TRBD1 aligns across 7 bases. Germline CDR1 SEHNR, CDR2 FQNEAQ (reference sequence). Trimming cost V 1 base and J 0 bases; bases outside gene matches: 5. The length of the CDR3 is 17 residues. The CDR3 bases are TGTGCCAGCAGCTTAGTAGTCGGGACAGCGAACACCGGGGAGCTGTTTTTT. Translated, it gives CASSLVVGTANTGELFF.